This T cell receptor beta chain was captured by sequencing in a study of circulating and synovial CD4+ cells in juvenile arthritis. Study-wide points: Diversity here was lower than in bulk blood CD4 cells.

Profiled with immunoSEQ multiplex PCR; TCRdb holds only in-frame clones, not every one. Of over 30,000 clones listed, 90% to 95% are singletons. Patients with active juvenile idiopathic arthritis donated these samples. CDR1 is SQVTM, CDR2 ANQGSEA, per germline. The V and J ends lost 4 bases and 6 bases, in that order; junction bases with no gene match: 5. CDR3 length equals 12 residues. Notes on this clone: Antigen specificity is unknown.

The TCR originated in a human donor with juvenile idiopathic arthritis. Sequencing was performed on CD4+ T cells from blood. V and J are TRBV29-1 and TRBJ1-2; 7 bases agree with TRBD1. The CDR3 spells CSVGDREDGYTF. Here the CDR3 DNA reads TGCAGCGTTGGAGACAGGGAGGATGGCTACACCTTC.